This entry is about one T cell receptor beta chain. The data belong to a study of blood T cell repertoires in COVID-19. Overall study: Sites across the United States, Italy and Spain contributed samples from acute and convalescent COVID-19. The cDNA or gDNA used as material had been derived from T cells, B-cell-depleted T cells, or PBMCs.

Original processing notes: Amplification of reference gene primers provided the estimated nucleated cell counts. Profiling relied on immunoSEQ multiplex PCR, and the TCRdb table lists in-frame clones only, not all of them. The V and J calls and the clone size are those of that table, but D and trimming were determined from the DNA. The sample has about 230,000 clones, roughly 86% seen once; the top ten hold 2.5% to 3.5%. V lost 3 bases to trimming and J lost 0 bases, with 9 bases between them. Per germline, CDR1 SNHLY and CDR2 FYNNEI. This CDR3 has 15 amino acids. This sequence joins TRBV2 and TRBJ2-1, with a weak D call TRBD2 (5 bases). Material: peripheral blood. The clonotype originates from a woman aged 55-70 years with acute or convalescent COVID-19. The CDR3 DNA sequence: TGTGCCAGCAGTGACAGCGGTAGCTCCTACAATGAGCAGTTCTTC. As protein: CASSDSGSSYNEQFF.